The clone carrying this TCR beta chain was seen a few times. These data originate in a study of T cells in Graves' hyperthyroidism and ophthalmopathy. There were TCR beta CDR3 regions amplified from RNA transcripts. HTBI primers were employed in a first-round RT-PCR of the TCR CDR3. A single record per CDR3 protein comes from TCRdb applying MiXCR to the multiplex PCR reads. The sample records under 650,000 distinct CDR3 sequences, about 17% being singletons. The CDR3 runs to 13 residues. Germline lookup yields CDR1 SEHNR and CDR2 FQNEAQ (reference sequence). V gave up 7 bases and J gave up 6 bases, with 16 bases separating them.

This TCR came from a woman aged 30 to 39 with Graves' hyperthyroidism. The rearrangement uses TRBV7-9 and TRBJ2-7; possibly TRBD1 for D (5 bases). The sequenced sample was blood. In DNA form, the CDR3 reads TGTGCCAGCACCTCATCAGGGCAGGGCGAGCAGTACTTC. This gives the protein CASTSSGQGEQYF.